One sample yielded the 29 T cell receptor beta chains listed below, sequenced in a study of T cells in localized non-small cell lung cancer. The repertoire was sequenced with immunoSEQ multiplex PCR; TCRdb's copy has only in-frame clones and lacks some. The repertoire holds some 3,200 clones, with approximately 25% as singletons. This material consisted of lung tumor tissue, taken before any cancer treatment. The receptor source for this set is a female donor of 60 years or more with stage I lung adenocarcinoma.

This clone was seen a few times. The chain recombines TRBV19 with TRBJ2-5, with 7 bases fitting TRBD2. V lost 6 bases, J lost 5 bases, and 9 bases stayed unmatched. This CDR3 is built from 14 residues. The V gene's germline CDR1 is LNHDA and CDR2 SQIVND (reference sequence). CDR3 residues: CASRNERGTETQYF. CDR3 bases: TGTGCCAGTAGAAATGAGCGGGGTACGGAGACCCAGTACTTC.

The DNA of the CDR3 is TGTGCCAGCAGTTACTTGACAGGGGAGCATGAGCAGTTCTTC. Protein sequence: CASSYLTGEHEQFF. The chain couples TRBV7-4 to TRBJ2-1; 8 bases map to TRBD1. Germline CDR1 and CDR2: SGHVT and SQSDAQ. Trimming took 6 bases from V and 8 from J; bases not matched to a gene: 9. CDR3 length equals 14 residues.

This clone was detected a few times. V and J are TRBV23-1 and TRBJ2-3; D gene uncertain. TRBV23-1 is designated an ORF whose function remains uncertain. The CDR3 loop spans 18 amino acids. V lost 6 bases and J lost 2, with 24 bases in between. CDR3 DNA: TGCGCCAGCAGCCAAGACGCCCCGGATCCATCTTTCACAGATACGCAGTATTTT. This translates into CASSQDAPDPSFTDTQYF.

Only a few counts were recorded for this clone. This chain links TRBV28 with TRBJ1-2; D gene ambiguous. V was trimmed by 6 bases and J by 7 bases, leaving 24 bases between them. The CDR3 is 16 amino acids. The germline gives CDR1 MDHEN, CDR2 SYDVKM. CDR3 protein: CASSPIGWRPRFGYTF. The DNA of the CDR3 is TGTGCCAGCAGCCCAATCGGATGGAGGCCGCGTTTTGGCTACACCTTC.

Within the sample, this clone is medium-sized. Written as DNA, the CDR3 is TGTGCCAGCAGCCGCGAAGGGACTGGAAGCTCCTACGAGCAGTACTTC. This encodes CASSREGTGSSYEQYF. The V call is TRBV11-3, the J call TRBJ2-7; weak D call: TRBD2 (6 bases). The CDR3 has 16 residues. The ends were cut back, 5 bases at V and 0 bases at J, with 17 bases in the middle. Germline values: CDR1 SGHNT, CDR2 YENEEA.

This clone showed up just a few times. The V and J genes are TRBV9 and TRBJ2-5, with 8 bases that match TRBD2. The junction had 9 bases not matched to a gene; V was cut back by 4 bases and J by 4 bases. Germline V gives CDR1 SGDLS, CDR2 YYNGEE. The CDR3 runs 15 residues. The CDR3 protein is CASSLSGDLRETQYF. Written as DNA, the CDR3 is TGTGCCAGCAGCCTTAGCGGGGATCTGCGAGAGACCCAGTACTTC.

In this sample, this clone turned up once. The V gene is TRBV5-1, the J gene TRBJ1-2; D gene ambiguous. This CDR3 is 14 amino acids long. Germline V gene sequence: CDR1 SGHRS, CDR2 YFSETQ. The germline V and J ends were trimmed by 4 bases and 1 base, with 11 bases remaining between them. CDR3: CASSMQPSNYGYTF. The CDR3 region has the DNA TGCGCCAGCAGCATGCAGCCCAGTAACTATGGCTACACCTTC.

In this sample, this clone turned up a few times. J is TRBJ2-2 and V is TRBV19, with D uncertain. Germline CDR1 LNHDA, CDR2 SQIVND (reference sequence). The length of the CDR3 is 14 residues. V was cut by 2 bases and J by 5 bases, with 9 bases left in between. The CDR3 region is CASSITHRTGELFF. The CDR3 region has the DNA TGTGCCAGTAGTATAACGCATCGTACCGGGGAGCTGTTTTTT.

The genes are TRBV28 and TRBJ1-3, with D maybe TRBD1 (5 bases). V was trimmed by 1 base and J by 11 bases, leaving 9 bases between them. Germline CDR1 MDHEN, CDR2 SYDVKM. The CDR3 has 12 residues. CDR3 DNA: TGTGCCAGCAGTTTATTTGGGGACCCCATATATTTT. Encoded protein: CASSLFGDPIYF.

This clone qualifies as medium-sized. The CDR3 sequence is CASSYSGRGPYNEQFF. In DNA form, the CDR3 reads TGTGCCAGCAGTTACTCGGGGAGGGGACCCTACAATGAGCAGTTCTTC. The V and J genes are TRBV6-8 and TRBJ2-1, with TRBD2 matching over 7 bases. Germline V gene lookup returns CDR1 MNHGY and CDR2 SAAAGT. V was clipped by 0 bases and J by 2 bases; unmatched bases: 4. CDR3 length: 16 residues.

In its sample, this clone was seen a few times. The V gene is TRBV6-8, the J gene TRBJ1-1; 7 nucleotides match TRBD1. Germline loops: CDR1 MNHGY, CDR2 SAAAGT. The CDR3 spans 13 residues. The J segment lost 6 bases and the V segment lost 5 bases, leaving 6 bases of the junction unmatched. In DNA, the CDR3 is TGTGCCAGCAGTCCGGAGCAGGGGGCTGAAGCTTTCTTT. Translation: CASSPEQGAEAFF.

The gene calls are TRBV28 and TRBJ1-5; no definite D call. The germline V and J ends were trimmed by 5 bases and 5 bases, with 25 bases remaining between them. The CDR3 covers 18 residues. Germline CDR1 and CDR2: MDHEN and SYDVKM. The CDR3 spells CASSPSPYLGSVDQPQHF. The CDR3, as DNA: TGTGCCAGCAGTCCTTCCCCCTATTTGGGGTCAGTGGATCAGCCCCAGCATTTT.

This clone was counted between two and nine times. The chain combines TRBV11-3 with TRBJ1-1, with 8 bases matching TRBD1. This CDR3 has 14 residues. With 4 bases clipped from V and 5 bases from J, the junction kept 6 bases outside the gene matches. The germline gives CDR1 SGHNT, CDR2 YENEEA. This chain's CDR3 is CASSWGTGGTEAFF. The CDR3 DNA is TGTGCCAGCAGCTGGGGGACAGGTGGGACTGAAGCTTTCTTT.

V is TRBV18 and J is TRBJ2-1; possible D gene TRBD1, 6 bases. This CDR3 region has 15 residues. Germline lookup yields CDR1 KGHSH and CDR2 LQKENI. Trimming took off 2 bases at V and 7 bases at J, with 15 bases between the two ends. CDR3 nucleotide sequence: TGTGCCAGCTCACCAGAAGCACTAGGGGGTAATGAGCAGTTCTTC. Encoded protein: CASSPEALGGNEQFF. Complete variable domain (other parts from reference TRBV18 and TRBJ2-1): NAGVMQNPRHLVRRRGQEARLRCSPMKGHSHVYWYRQLPEEGLKFMVYLQKENIIDESGMPKERFSAEFPKEGPSILRIQQVVRGDSAAYFCASSPEALGGNEQFFGPGTRLTVL.

The V gene is TRBV6-8, the J gene TRBJ2-3; 7 bases line up with TRBD2. The V gene end was trimmed by 6 bases and the J gene end by 0 bases; junction bases not matched to a gene: 6. The CDR3 consists of 15 residues. Germline V gene lookup returns CDR1 MNHGY and CDR2 SAAAGT. CDR3 region: CASRRDYPSTDTQYF. The DNA of the CDR3 is TGTGCCAGCAGAAGGGACTACCCGAGCACAGATACGCAGTATTTT.

The chain joins TRBV11-3 to TRBJ2-7; the D is unclear. The CDR3 has 14 residues. V lost 5 bases, J lost 5 bases, and 16 bases lay in between. Germline CDR1 and CDR2: SGHNT and YENEEA. The CDR3 DNA reads as TGTGCCAGCAGCACGACCCCTTTGAGCCACGAGCAGTACTTC. This encodes CASSTTPLSHEQYF.

The chain combines TRBV5-1 with TRBJ2-2, with 11 bases matching TRBD1. Trimming took 0 bases from V and 6 from J; bases not matched to a gene: 4. CDR1 and CDR2 from the germline V gene are SGHRS and YFSETQ. The CDR3 consists of 16 residues. CDR3 region: CASSLVGQGASGELFF. Here the CDR3 DNA reads TGCGCCAGCAGCTTGGTTGGACAGGGGGCCTCCGGGGAGCTGTTTTTT.

This clone was found many times. This chain uses TRBV11-3 with TRBJ1-2; D not resolved. Germline loops: CDR1 SGHNT, CDR2 YENEEA. This CDR3 spans 14 amino acids. Trimming removed 5 bases from V and 3 bases from J, with 13 bases in between. As DNA, the CDR3 is TGTGCCAGCAGCCCAATCGCAGGCGACTATGGCTACACCTTC. Translating gives CASSPIAGDYGYTF. Based on the CDR3 plus reference TRBV11-3 and TRBJ1-2, the full variable domain is EAGVVQSPRYKIIEKKQPVAFWCNPISGHNTLYWYLQNLGQGPELLIRYENEEAVDDSQLPKDRFSAERLKGVDSTLKIQPAELGDSAVYLCASSPIAGDYGYTFGSGTRLTVV.

This clone was counted between two and nine times. The chain uses TRBV6-8 and TRBJ2-7, with 7 bases identical to TRBD2. Germline V CDR1 and CDR2: MNHGY, SAAAGT. The junction had 4 bases not matched to a gene; V was cut back by 5 bases and J by 0 bases. The CDR3 extends over 14 amino acids. CDR3: CASSNGGSSYEQYF. The CDR3 DNA reads TGTGCCAGCAGTAACGGGGGGAGCTCCTACGAGCAGTACTTC.

This clone was counted a few times. The chain joins TRBV28 to TRBJ1-2; D uncertain. Germline V gene data show CDR1 as MDHEN and CDR2 as SYDVKM. Deletions cut 8 bases from V and 4 bases from J, with 11 bases between. The CDR3 spans 12 residues. This chain's CDR3 is CASAQRSYGYTF. In nucleotides, the CDR3 is TGTGCCAGCGCCCAACGGAGCTATGGCTACACCTTC.

This CDR3 reads CASSPSGGIGNTIYF. In DNA form, the CDR3 reads TGTGCCAGCAGTCCCTCAGGAGGGATCGGAAACACCATATATTTT. The genes are TRBV11-3 and TRBJ1-3; D is ambiguous. V shed 6 bases and J shed 4 bases, with 16 bases lying between them. The CDR3 has 15 residues. Germline V gives CDR1 SGHNT, CDR2 YENEEA.

This chain links TRBV5-1 with TRBJ1-4; TRBD1 matches at 7 bases. V dropped 4 bases and J dropped 7; count of bases not matched to a gene: 13. The CDR3 length is 16 residues. Looked up from germline, CDR1 is SGHRS and CDR2 is YFSETQ. The CDR3 spells CASSQVHRGASEKLFF. The CDR3 coding sequence is TGCGCCAGCAGCCAGGTCCACAGGGGAGCAAGTGAAAAACTGTTTTTT.

By proportion, this clone is medium-sized. The rearrangement links TRBV9 to TRBJ1-1; weak D call: TRBD1 (6 bases). In germline, CDR1 is SGDLS, CDR2 YYNGEE. V was trimmed by 1 base and J by 8 bases, leaving 12 bases between them. This CDR3 contains 13 residues. The CDR3 nucleotides read TGTGCCAGCAGCGTAAGGGGGGCTAGGGAAGCTTTCTTT. It codes for CASSVRGAREAFF.

This rearrangement joins TRBV11-3 to TRBJ1-1; D gene unclear. CDR3 size: 14 residues. The germline gives CDR1 SGHNT, CDR2 YENEEA. Trimming pared 1 base from V and 1 base from J, leaving 7 bases between. The CDR3 DNA is TGTGCCAGCAGCTTAGGGCGGGAGAACACTGAAGCTTTCTTT. This codes for CASSLGRENTEAFF.

This clone has a handful of counts. This chain connects TRBV11-3 to TRBJ2-7; TRBD2 is a possible D gene (6 bases). V was shortened by 5 bases and J by 0 bases, with 14 bases between the two germline ends. The CDR3 sequence is 15 residues long. Germline lookup yields CDR1 SGHNT and CDR2 YENEEA. The CDR3 sequence is CASSLPGVLSYEQYF. The CDR3 coding sequence is TGTGCCAGCAGCCTACCGGGGGTTCTCTCCTACGAGCAGTACTTC.

The rearrangement joins TRBV29-1 to TRBJ1-2; D is ambiguous. The CDR3 is made up of 14 amino acids. V gave up 1 base and J gave up 1 base, with 10 bases separating them. Germline values: CDR1 SQVTM, CDR2 ANQGSEA. The CDR3 bases are TGCAGCGTTGAAGTGAGTCAAGATAACTATGGCTACACCTTC. This translates into CSVEVSQDNYGYTF.

This clone was detected once. The rearrangement uses TRBV5-1 and TRBJ2-2; D is uncertain. From germline, CDR1 is SGHRS and CDR2 YFSETQ. The CDR3 runs 14 residues. Trimming shortened V by 6 bases and J by 0 bases, and 9 bases separated the two germline ends. The CDR3: CASTSSPNTGELFF. CDR3 nucleotides: TGCGCCAGCACCAGTAGTCCGAACACCGGGGAGCTGTTTTTT.

The sample holds a few counts of this clone. The V and J genes are TRBV11-3 and TRBJ2-5; 8 bases are a match to TRBD2. Germline V gene lookup returns CDR1 SGHNT and CDR2 YENEEA. Trimming cost V 3 bases and J 1 base; bases outside gene matches: 4. This CDR3 contains 15 residues. The CDR3 sequence: CASSFQRGSQETQYF. The CDR3 DNA reads TGTGCCAGCAGCTTTCAGCGGGGGAGCCAAGAGACCCAGTACTTC.

This clone was recorded a few times. The rearrangement links TRBV6-8 to TRBJ2-3; 8 bases agree with TRBD1. The CDR3 is made up of 14 amino acids. Germline V gene sequence: CDR1 MNHGY, CDR2 SAAAGT. V lost 5 bases and J lost 5; bases outside the gene matches: 6. The CDR3 coding sequence is TGTGCCAGCAGTCCTAGCAGGGGGCGAGATACGCAGTATTTT. This translates into CASSPSRGRDTQYF.